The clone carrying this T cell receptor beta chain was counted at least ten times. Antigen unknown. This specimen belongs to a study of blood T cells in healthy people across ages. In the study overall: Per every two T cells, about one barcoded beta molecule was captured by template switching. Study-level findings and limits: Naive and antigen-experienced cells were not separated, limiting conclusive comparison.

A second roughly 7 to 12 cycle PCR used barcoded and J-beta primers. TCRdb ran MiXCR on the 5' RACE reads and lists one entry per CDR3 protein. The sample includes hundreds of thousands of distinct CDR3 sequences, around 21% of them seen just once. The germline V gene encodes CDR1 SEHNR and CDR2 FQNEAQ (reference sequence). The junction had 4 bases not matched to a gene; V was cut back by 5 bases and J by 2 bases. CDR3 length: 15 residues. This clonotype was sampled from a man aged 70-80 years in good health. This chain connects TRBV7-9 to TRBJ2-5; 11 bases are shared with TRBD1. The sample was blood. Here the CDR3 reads CASSAGQGVQETQYF. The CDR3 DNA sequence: TGTGCCAGCAGCGCGGGACAGGGGGTACAAGAGACCCAGTACTTC.